The table lists the clone carrying this T cell receptor beta chain with many counts. Its specificity is not known. This sample is drawn from a study of T cells after yellow fever vaccination. TCRdb reanalysed the 5' RACE reads using MiXCR and keeps one entry per CDR3 protein. The data contain roughly 260,000 distinct CDR3 sequences, over 10% of them seen just once; the ten biggest clones take up 0.4% to 0.55%. V dropped 0 bases and J dropped 0 bases, with 19 bases sitting between them. Germline V CDR1 and CDR2: SGHRS, YFSETQ. The CDR3 is 19 amino acids. Study-wide findings and caveats: Most primary-vaccination clones recurred post-booster (nearly 98% CD4, 88% CD8). Few clonotypes appeared in both CD4 and CD8 compartments.

The source is a man aged 25 to 45 who received the YFV17D yellow fever vaccine. This specimen was CD4+ T cells sorted from PBMCs, taken 45 days after the yellow fever booster vaccination. This rearrangement joins TRBV5-1 to TRBJ2-1, with D possibly matching TRBD2 (6 bases). CDR3 DNA: TGCGCCAGCAGCTTGGCCCGGCGTTCGGGAGCCCCCTCCTACAATGAGCAGTTCTTC. Translation: CASSLARRSGAPSYNEQFF.